This entry lists 15 T cell receptor beta chains sequenced from one sample in a study of graft-versus-host responses after intestinal transplantation. For these TCRs, the target antigens are not known. Generated by immunoSEQ multiplex PCR, the TCRdb table keeps only in-frame clones and is missing some. The table lists 70,000 or so clones, approximately 84% of them singletons. Sequencing was performed on unstimulated CD4+ T cells sorted from spleen or lymph node cells, taken before transplant. The receptor set was obtained from a human donor who was the organ donor for an intestinal transplant.

This chain joins TRBV4-1 and TRBJ2-7; 11 nucleotides agree with TRBD1. CDR1 and CDR2 from the germline V gene are MGHRA and YSYEKL. Trimming took 2 bases from V and 1 from J; bases not matched to a gene: 1. The CDR3 length is 15 residues. The CDR3 DNA reads TGCGCCAGCAGCCAAAGGGACAGGGGGTCCTACGAGCAGTACGTC. Protein: CASSQRDRGSYEQYV.

This chain joins TRBV4-2 and TRBJ1-5; TRBD1 might be the D (6 bases). CDR1 LGHNA and CDR2 YNFKEQ come from the germline V gene. The V gene lost 0 bases and the J gene lost 9 bases, with 15 bases spanning the gap. The CDR3 extends over 15 amino acids. The CDR3 DNA follows: TGTGCCAGCAGCCAAGATTGGGAGGGGGGAAGGCCCCAGCATTTT. Its protein is CASSQDWEGGRPQHF.

The rearrangement joins TRBV19 to TRBJ1-5; 9 positions agree with TRBD1. Per the germline V gene, CDR1 is LNHDA and CDR2 is SQIVND (reference sequence). The length of the CDR3 is 16 residues. The V gene end was trimmed by 9 bases and the J gene end by 6 bases; junction bases not matched to a gene: 15. This CDR3 is CASTPGGRTGVQPQHF. CDR3 nucleotides: TGTGCCAGCACCCCGGGGGGCAGGACAGGGGTTCAGCCCCAGCATTTT.

This chain uses TRBV30 with TRBJ2-4; tentatively, D is TRBD1 (6 bases). Germline V gene lookup returns CDR1 GTSNPN and CDR2 SVGIG (reference sequence). This CDR3 comprises 13 residues. Trimming shortened V by 5 bases and J by 3 bases, and 11 bases separated the two germline ends. The CDR3 spells CAWGRGHKNIQYF. CDR3 DNA: TGTGCCTGGGGCAGGGGACACAAAAACATTCAGTACTTC.

The chain uses TRBV19 and TRBJ1-5, with D hard to call. This CDR3 is built from 15 residues. V lost 2 bases and J 0 bases, leaving 8 bases between the germline ends. Germline lookup yields CDR1 LNHDA and CDR2 SQIVND (reference sequence). CDR3 sequence (DNA): TGTGCCAGTAGTATATTCGTAGATAGCAATCAGCCCCAGCATTTT. The encoded protein is CASSIFVDSNQPQHF. The entire variable domain, with the rest obtained from reference TRBV19 and TRBJ1-5, is as follows: DGGITQSPKYLFRKEGQNVTLSCEQNLNHDAMYWYRQDPGQGLRLIYYSQIVNDFQKGDIAEGYSVSREKKESFPLTVTSAQKNPTAFYLCASSIFVDSNQPQHFGDGTRLSIL.

The count of this clone is one. This chain links TRBV28 with TRBJ2-5; 8 bases align to TRBD2. Looked up from germline, CDR1 is MDHEN and CDR2 is SYDVKM. V shed 6 bases, J shed 5 bases, and the junction held 8 bases outside the gene matches. The CDR3 is made up of 14 amino acids. CDR3 coding DNA: TGTGCCAGCAGCCCCGGGACTAGGTATGAGACCCAGTACTTC. This gives the protein CASSPGTRYETQYF. The full variable domain, in which reference TRBV28 and TRBJ2-5 provide the parts outside the CDR3, is DVKVTQSSRYLVKRTGEKVFLECVQDMDHENMFWYRQDPGLGLRLIYFSYDVKMKEKGDIPEGYSVSREKKERFSLILESASTNQTSMYLCASSPGTRYETQYFGPGTRLLVL.

V is TRBV9 and J is TRBJ2-1; D ambiguous. CDR1 is SGDLS and CDR2 is YYNGEE in the germline V gene. The CDR3 is 12 amino acids. The V gene lost 0 bases and the J gene lost 8 bases, with 6 bases spanning the gap. Here the CDR3 reads CASSVDGHEQFF. CDR3 bases: TGTGCCAGCAGCGTAGATGGCCATGAGCAGTTCTTC. Full variable domain (rest looked up from reference TRBV9 and TRBJ2-1): DSGVTQTPKHLITATGQRVTLRCSPRSGDLSVYWYQQSLDQGLQFLIQYYNGEERAKGNILERFSAQQFPDLHSELNLSSLELGDSALYFCASSVDGHEQFFGPGTRLTVL.

This clone has a single count. The genes are TRBV28 and TRBJ1-2, with 9 nucleotides matching TRBD1. CDR3 length: 16 amino acids. Germline trimming cut 4 bases from V and 2 bases from J; bases unmatched to any gene: 8. Germline lookup yields CDR1 MDHEN and CDR2 SYDVKM. The CDR3 sequence is CASSSHPGTGNYGYTF. CDR3 nucleotides: TGTGCCAGCAGTTCCCATCCGGGGACAGGGAACTATGGCTACACCTTC.

V gene TRBV20-1 combines with J gene TRBJ2-1; D is unresolved. Trimming removed 0 bases at V and 9 bases at J, with 6 bases between. The CDR3 length is 11 residues. Germline assignment: CDR1 DFQATT and CDR2 SNEGSKA (reference sequence). DNA of the CDR3: TGCAGTGCTAGAGATCGCGGTGAGCAGTTCTTC. This codes for CSARDRGEQFF.

The CDR3, as DNA: TGTGCCAGCAGTCGTACTGGGACAGGGGTAAATGAAGCTTTCTTT. Translated, it gives CASSRTGTGVNEAFF. V is TRBV28 and J is TRBJ1-1, with 10 nucleotides matching TRBD1. The CDR3 extends over 15 amino acids. Germline loops: CDR1 MDHEN, CDR2 SYDVKM. With 5 bases clipped from V and 7 bases from J, the junction kept 10 bases outside the gene matches.

The gene calls are TRBV5-8 and TRBJ2-3; D is perhaps TRBD2 (6 bases). The CDR3 extends over 18 amino acids. Germline loops: CDR1 SGHTS, CDR2 YDEGEE. The V end was cut by 9 bases, the J end by 4 bases, with 30 bases between. This CDR3 reads CATNRAEVRGSFADTQYF. The CDR3 DNA reads TGTGCCACGAACCGGGCGGAGGTGCGGGGATCGTTCGCAGATACGCAGTATTTT.

The chain combines TRBV6-1 with TRBJ1-2; D is unresolved. From germline, CDR1 is MNHNS and CDR2 SASEGT. The ends were cut back, 1 base at V and 4 bases at J, with 7 bases in the middle. This CDR3 comprises 13 residues. The CDR3 sequence: CASSEGGSYGYTF. DNA for the CDR3: TGTGCCAGCAGTGAAGGTGGGAGCTATGGCTACACCTTC.

This rearrangement joins TRBV28 to TRBJ2-1; possible D gene TRBD2, 7 bases. From germline, CDR1 is MDHEN and CDR2 SYDVKM. The CDR3 is made up of 16 amino acids. The V and J ends lost 5 bases and 6 bases respectively, with 20 bases between them. The CDR3 sequence is CASSTLDGGLSNEQFF. Written as DNA, the CDR3 is TGTGCCAGCAGTACCCTGGACGGGGGGCTATCCAATGAGCAGTTCTTC.

This chain links TRBV6-5 with TRBJ1-3, with D maybe TRBD1 (5 bases). Germline CDR1 and CDR2: MNHEY and SVGAGI. The CDR3 runs 14 residues. The V end lost 2 bases, the J end lost 3 bases, and 8 bases lay between the germline ends. CDR3: CASSYTGDGNTIYF. The DNA of the CDR3 is TGTGCCAGCAGTTACACGGGGGATGGAAACACCATATATTTT.

V is TRBV6-5 and J is TRBJ1-1, with a weak D call TRBD1 (6 bases). From germline, CDR1 is MNHEY and CDR2 SVGAGI. CDR3 length: 13 amino acids. Trimming pared 7 bases from V and 1 base from J, leaving 10 bases between. CDR3 sequence: CASTEGQNTEAFF. In DNA form, the CDR3 reads TGTGCCAGCACCGAGGGACAGAACACTGAAGCTTTCTTT.